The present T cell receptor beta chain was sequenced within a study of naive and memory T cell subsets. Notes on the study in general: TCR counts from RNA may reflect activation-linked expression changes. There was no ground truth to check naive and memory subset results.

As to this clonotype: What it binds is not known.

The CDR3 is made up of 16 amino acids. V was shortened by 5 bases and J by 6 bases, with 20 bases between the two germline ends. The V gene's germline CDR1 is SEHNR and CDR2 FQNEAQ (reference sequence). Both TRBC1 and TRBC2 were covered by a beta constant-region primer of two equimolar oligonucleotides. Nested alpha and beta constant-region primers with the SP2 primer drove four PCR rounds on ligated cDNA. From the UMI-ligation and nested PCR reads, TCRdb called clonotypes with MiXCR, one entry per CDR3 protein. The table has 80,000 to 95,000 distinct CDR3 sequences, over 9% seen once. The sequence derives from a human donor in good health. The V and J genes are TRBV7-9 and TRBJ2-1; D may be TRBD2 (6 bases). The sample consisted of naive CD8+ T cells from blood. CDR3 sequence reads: CASSPRGGSGSNEQFF. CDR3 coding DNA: TGTGCCAGCAGCCCGCGTGGGGGGAGTGGTAGCAATGAGCAGTTCTTC.